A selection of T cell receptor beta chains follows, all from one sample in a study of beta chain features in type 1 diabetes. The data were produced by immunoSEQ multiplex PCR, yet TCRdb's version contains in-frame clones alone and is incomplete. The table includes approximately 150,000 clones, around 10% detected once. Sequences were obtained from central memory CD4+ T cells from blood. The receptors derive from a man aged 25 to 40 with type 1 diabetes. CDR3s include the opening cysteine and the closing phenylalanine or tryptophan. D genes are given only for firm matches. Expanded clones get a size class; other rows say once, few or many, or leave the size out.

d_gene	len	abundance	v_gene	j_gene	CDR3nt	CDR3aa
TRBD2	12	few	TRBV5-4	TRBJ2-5	TGTGCCAGCAGCTTGGCTAGCGGGGGGCAGGACTTC	CASSLASGGQDF
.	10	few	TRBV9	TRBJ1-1	TGTGCCAGCAGCGTAGTCGGGGGGCCCTTT	CASSVVGGPF
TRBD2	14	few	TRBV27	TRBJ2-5	TGTGCCAGCAGTTTACGGGGCGGGGGGGAGACCCAGTACTTC	CASSLRGGGETQYF
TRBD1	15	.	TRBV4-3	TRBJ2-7	TGCGCCAGCAGCCAGTCCCATGACAGGGTCCACGAGCAGTACTTC	CASSQSHDRVHEQYF
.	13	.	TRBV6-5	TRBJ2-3	TGTGCCAGCACGCTACAGGGTGGAGATACGCAGTATTTT	CASTLQGGDTQYF
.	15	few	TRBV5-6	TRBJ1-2	TGTGCCAGCAGCTCGACAAGACGGAAACTCTATGGCTACACCTTC	CASSSTRRKLYGYTF
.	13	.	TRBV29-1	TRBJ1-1	TGCAGCGTTGAAGATCAGGCTAACACTGAAGCTTTCTTT	CSVEDQANTEAFF
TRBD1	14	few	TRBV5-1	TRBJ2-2	TGCGCCAGCAGCCCGGACAGGGACACCGGGGAGCTGTTTTTT	CASSPDRDTGELFF
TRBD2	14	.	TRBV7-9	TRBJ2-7	TGTGCCAGCAGCTCAGGGACTAGCGGGGGGGAGCAGTACTTC	CASSSGTSGGEQYF
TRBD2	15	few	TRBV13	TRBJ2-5	TGTGCCAGCAGCGCGAGGGTAGCGGGGGAAGAGACCCAGTACTTC	CASSARVAGEETQYF
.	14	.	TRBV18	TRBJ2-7	TGTGCCAGCTCACAGGGACTGGTCTCCTACGAGCAGTACTTC	CASSQGLVSYEQYF
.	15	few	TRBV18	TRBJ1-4	TGTGCCAGCTCACCAGATCAGGGGACTAATGAAAAACTGTTTTTT	CASSPDQGTNEKLFF
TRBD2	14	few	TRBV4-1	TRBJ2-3	TGCGCCAGCAGCGGCGGGACTAGTGGTGATACGCAGTATTTT	CASSGGTSGDTQYF
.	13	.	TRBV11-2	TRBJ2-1	TGTGCCAGCAGCCGACATAACTACAATGAGCAGTTCTTC	CASSRHNYNEQFF
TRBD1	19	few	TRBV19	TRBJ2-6	TGTGCCAGTAGTACGTCGACAGGGCGCTTTAGATCTGGGGCCAACGTCCTGACTTTC	CASSTSTGRFRSGANVLTF
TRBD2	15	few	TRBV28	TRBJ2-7	TGTGCCAGCACCTCCGGGGGTCAGGGAGGGTACGAGCAGTACTTC	CASTSGGQGGYEQYF
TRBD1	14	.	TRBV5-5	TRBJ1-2	TGTGCCAGCAGCTCGCGACAGGGCTCCAGTGGCTACACCTTC	CASSSRQGSSGYTF
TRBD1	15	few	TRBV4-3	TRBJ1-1	TGCGCCAGCAGCCGGCTTGGACAGGTCGGTGGGCAAGCTTTCTTT	CASSRLGQVGGQAFF
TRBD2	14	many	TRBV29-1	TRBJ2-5	TGCAGCGTTGGGGCTAGCGGGGGGGTTGAGACCCAGTACTTC	CSVGASGGVETQYF
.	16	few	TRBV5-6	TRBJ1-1	TGTGCCAGCAGCTTGCCCGGAGACGGATTGAACACTGAAGCTTTCTTT	CASSLPGDGLNTEAFF
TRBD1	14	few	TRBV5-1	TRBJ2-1	TGCGCCAGCAGCTTAGGACAGGGTTACAATGAGCAGTTCTTC	CASSLGQGYNEQFF
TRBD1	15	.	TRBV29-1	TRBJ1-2	TGCAGCGTTGAAGGACCCTCGGGACAGGTCTATGGCTACACCTTC	CSVEGPSGQVYGYTF
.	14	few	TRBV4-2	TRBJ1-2	TGTGCCAGCAGCCAAGGGTACGGGGACTATGGCTACACCTTC	CASSQGYGDYGYTF
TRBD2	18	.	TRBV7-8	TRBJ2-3	TGTGCCAGCAGCTTAGGTTTGTCTAGCGGGGGGTACACAGATACGCAGTATTTT	CASSLGLSSGGYTDTQYF
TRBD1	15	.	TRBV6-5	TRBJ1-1	TGTGCCAGCAGTTTCCGGACAGGGGGAAACACTGAAGCTTTCTTT	CASSFRTGGNTEAFF
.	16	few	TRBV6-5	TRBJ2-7	TGTGCCAGCAGTTACTCCGCGCTCGGATGGGGCCGCGAGCAGTACTTC	CASSYSALGWGREQYF
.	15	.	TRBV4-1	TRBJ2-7	TGCGCCAGCAGCCAAGATTCGGCTCGAGGCGGCGAGCAGTACTTC	CASSQDSARGGEQYF
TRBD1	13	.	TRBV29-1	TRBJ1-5	TGCAGCGCTCGACAGGGGGCAGGACAGCCCCAGCATTTT	CSARQGAGQPQHF
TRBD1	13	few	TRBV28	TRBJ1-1	TGTGCCAGCACGAGGGACAGTCCCCGGGGTGCTTTCTTT	CASTRDSPRGAFF
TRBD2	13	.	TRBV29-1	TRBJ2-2	TGCAGCGTTAGCGGGGGGTACACCGGGGAGCTGTTTTTT	CSVSGGYTGELFF
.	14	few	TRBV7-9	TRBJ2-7	TGTGCCAGCAGCGTAATACAGGGTATCTACGAGCAGTACTTC	CASSVIQGIYEQYF
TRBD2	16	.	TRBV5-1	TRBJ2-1	TGCGCCAGCAGCCCCTTTATAGCGGGCTCCTACAATGAGCAGTTCTTC	CASSPFIAGSYNEQFF
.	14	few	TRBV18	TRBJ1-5	TGTGCCAGCTCACCCGGACAGCTCAATCAGCCCCAGCATTTT	CASSPGQLNQPQHF
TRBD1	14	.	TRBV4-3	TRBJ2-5	TGCGCCAGCAGCCAGGGACAGGGAGGAGAGACCCAGTACTTC	CASSQGQGGETQYF
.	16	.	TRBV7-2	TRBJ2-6	TGTGCCAGCAGCACGGGGTGGCGGGCTGGGGCCAACGTCCTGACTTTC	CASSTGWRAGANVLTF
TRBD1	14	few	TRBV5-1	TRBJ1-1	TGCGCCAGCAGCTCCGGGACAGGGAATGTTGAAGCTTTCTTT	CASSSGTGNVEAFF